This T cell receptor beta chain was sequenced during a study of cytomegalovirus exposure and HLA in healthy donors. 60 Vbeta and 13 Jbeta primers were used in PCR. Assay used: immunoSEQ multiplex PCR; TCRdb lists only in-frame clones, some missing. The sample consists of fewer than 150,000 clones, around 79% of them appearing once. Germline V gene data show CDR1 as MDHEN and CDR2 as SYDVKM. The CDR3 covers 10 residues. The V end lost 5 bases, the J end lost 7 bases, and 3 bases lay between the germline ends. V usage is TRBV28 and J usage is TRBJ2-1; no definite D call. Material: PBMCs. This sequence originates from a woman between 40 and 55 years old in good health and CMV-seronegative. This CDR3 reads CASSQNEQFF. The DNA for the CDR3 is TGTGCCAGCAGTCAGAATGAGCAGTTCTTC.